The sequence of this T cell receptor (beta chain) was determined in a study of CD8+CD57+ T cells in acquired aplastic anemia. The sequenced patients had an expansion of CD8+CD57+ cells seen by flow cytometry. Every patient presented with severe acquired aplastic anemia. This clonotype was seen a handful of times. Investigators profiled TCR beta VDJ and CDR3 from genomic DNA template. One entry per CDR3 protein results from TCRdb running MiXCR on the reads. Of under 350,000 distinct CDR3 sequences in the sample, roughly 61% were seen once. V gave up 5 bases and J gave up 3 bases; unmatched junction bases: 6. Germline V gene sequence: CDR1 KGHDR, CDR2 SFDVKD. There are 15 residues in the CDR3.

The sequence was obtained from a human donor with aplastic anemia. The rearrangement links TRBV24-1 to TRBJ2-1, with 7 bases identical to TRBD2. Sequenced sample: sorted CD4+, CD8+, or CD8+CD57+ T cells (not recorded which) from PBMCs. This chain's CDR3 is CATSGEGPIYNEQFF. CDR3 coding DNA: TGTGCCACCAGTGGGGAGGGCCCAATCTACAATGAGCAGTTCTTC.